The rows below give T cell receptor beta chains drawn from one sample of a study of T cell clones after liver transplantation. Clones were sequenced by immunoSEQ multiplex PCR, and TCRdb holds only the in-frame ones, with some missing. The table has roughly 120,000 clones, about nine tenths seen once. The sequencing used CD4+ T cells from blood, collected 12 months after liver transplant. Receptor source: a human patient who received a liver transplant. Some of the T cells might come from the graft donor. Each CDR3 is given without its conserved first and last residue. The listing skips clone size in some rows; elsewhere it reads once, few, many or a size class.

v_call	clone_size	j_call	cdr3_aa
TRBV11-3	NA	TRBJ2-1	ASSLLGRGGSYNEQF
TRBV7-9	NA	TRBJ1-1	ASSFDREKRDTEAF
TRBV28	NA	TRBJ1-3	ASSQTRGSGNTIY
TRBV30	NA	TRBJ1-4	AWSLRFTGTGGEKLF
TRBV11-2	once	TRBJ2-2	ASSPPGDPMNTGELF
TRBV5-4	NA	TRBJ2-7	ASSSDRRTYEQY
TRBV2	few	TRBJ1-2	ASSRTGGLGGYT
TRBV19	NA	TRBJ2-5	ASSRNRQETQY
TRBV2	NA	TRBJ2-3	ASSVVGGWVTDTQY
TRBV11-3	NA	TRBJ2-1	ASSPQGRLSYNEQF
TRBV2	once	TRBJ2-7	ASSEDGRGYEQY
TRBV5-6	NA	TRBJ1-1	ASSLEAYGGMNTEAF
TRBV6-1	NA	TRBJ1-4	ASSARTEPWGEKLF
TRBV15	NA	TRBJ1-2	ATSRDQPGGYGYT
TRBV19	NA	TRBJ2-1	ASSSGSNNEQF
TRBV28	NA	TRBJ1-1	ASSFISLGTEAF
TRBV14	NA	TRBJ2-1	ASSTELYNEQF
TRBV5-1	NA	TRBJ2-1	ASSSQQGVGEQF
TRBV30	NA	TRBJ1-5	AWNSPGQGTGPQH
TRBV5-6	NA	TRBJ2-1	ASSPYTLYNEQF
TRBV5-6	NA	TRBJ1-2	ASRPPTGALGGGYGYT
TRBV19	NA	TRBJ2-3	ASTPSGGFRTDTQY
TRBV4-3	NA	TRBJ2-6	ASSQVWTGASGANVLT
TRBV14	NA	TRBJ2-5	ASSRDRDETQY
TRBV6-4	NA	TRBJ2-1	ASSRTSGSEQF
TRBV4-2	NA	TRBJ2-1	ASSQDRSLAFSYNEQF
TRBV10-1	NA	TRBJ2-2	ANRTGGNTGELF
TRBV6-1	NA	TRBJ2-7	ATLRRAGGNEQY
TRBV6-5	NA	TRBJ2-1	ASSYYPGLPYNEQF
TRBV6-1	NA	TRBJ2-7	ASDAISNYEQY
TRBV5-5	few	TRBJ2-2	ASSLGMNTGELF
TRBV27	NA	TRBJ2-7	ASSHHRGGRLRYEQY
TRBV5-6	once	TRBJ2-1	ASSQGLAGARHEQF
TRBV20-1	NA	TRBJ1-1	SARGSMETF
TRBV11-3	NA	TRBJ2-1	ASSLVSGYEQF
TRBV18	NA	TRBJ1-1	ASSSHTTGTGLDTEAF
TRBV29-1	NA	TRBJ2-1	SVNPGGSYNEQF
TRBV20-1	NA	TRBJ2-5	SASDRQTQY
TRBV5-4	NA	TRBJ2-1	ASSQASPPDNEQF
TRBV6-5	NA	TRBJ2-1	ASSYFGQVNEQF
TRBV4-1	NA	TRBJ2-7	ASSRVSSGAAYEQY
TRBV5-1	NA	TRBJ1-1	ASSLEVVGGTEAF
TRBV28	NA	TRBJ1-1	ASSFPASWGTEAF
TRBV6-5	NA	TRBJ2-1	ATTRRFSYNEQF
TRBV9	NA	TRBJ1-4	ASSVATGFSNEKLF
TRBV27	NA	TRBJ2-7	ASSQTTGQGAMGQY
TRBV7-3	NA	TRBJ2-2	ASSPSLGGTGELF
TRBV28	few	TRBJ2-1	ASSLFGTGTSMGLAGNEQF
TRBV6-6	NA	TRBJ2-7	ASSEDRAYEQY
TRBV7-7	few	TRBJ2-2	ASSLSYTGELF
TRBV11-2	NA	TRBJ2-1	ASSPGTSGYNEQF
TRBV2	NA	TRBJ1-5	ASSETVQNQPQH
TRBV4-3	NA	TRBJ2-5	ASSQDLYRAAQETQY
TRBV7-2	NA	TRBJ2-1	ASSLVLAGNEQF
TRBV7-3	once	TRBJ2-2	ASSLKPAGELF
TRBV5-1	NA	TRBJ2-5	ASSLSETQY
TRBV5-1	once	TRBJ1-2	ASSLGAGESYGYT
TRBV6-5	NA	TRBJ2-1	ASSYRTGLVYNEQF